The T cell receptor beta chain under discussion was sequenced for a study of regulatory T cells in long-lasting Graves disease. The germline CDR1 and CDR2 sequences are SGHTA and FQGTGA. V was pared by 2 bases and J by 0 bases, with 13 bases between. The CDR3 spans 17 residues. This clonotype turned up a few times. The TCR beta library used iRepertoire HTBI primers with Arm-PCR amplification of CDR3. TCRdb reprocessed the multiplex PCR reads with MiXCR, giving one entry per CDR3 protein. The top ten clones hold approximately 22% of a sample with 400,000 to 500,000 distinct CDR3 sequences, 16% of them seen once. Time point meaning: newly diagnosed GD, antithyroid drugs for less than 3 months. TCR sequences were obtained from RNA taken from PBMCs. It was American Thyroid Association guidelines that determined Graves' disease diagnosis. The sample was also reused in another study, on T cells in Graves' hyperthyroidism and ophthalmopathy. From that report: The definition of stable Graves' hyperthyroidism was no ophthalmopathy progression within 18 months. Diagnosis relied on clinical symptoms, serum thyroxine and TRAb, thyroid ultrasound and orbital computed tomography. HTBI primers drove first-round RT-PCR of the TCR CDR3.

The specimen was peripheral blood mononuclear cells (PBMCs), collected at new diagnosis, from a patient treated with antithyroid drugs. The source of this sequence is a woman under 30 with Graves disease. The chain uses TRBV7-3 and TRBJ2-2, with D possibly TRBD1 on 6 matching bases. CDR3 sequence reads: CASSLSSGDPNTGELFF. The CDR3 bases are TGTGCCAGCAGCTTATCTTCAGGGGACCCGAACACCGGGGAGCTGTTTTTT.